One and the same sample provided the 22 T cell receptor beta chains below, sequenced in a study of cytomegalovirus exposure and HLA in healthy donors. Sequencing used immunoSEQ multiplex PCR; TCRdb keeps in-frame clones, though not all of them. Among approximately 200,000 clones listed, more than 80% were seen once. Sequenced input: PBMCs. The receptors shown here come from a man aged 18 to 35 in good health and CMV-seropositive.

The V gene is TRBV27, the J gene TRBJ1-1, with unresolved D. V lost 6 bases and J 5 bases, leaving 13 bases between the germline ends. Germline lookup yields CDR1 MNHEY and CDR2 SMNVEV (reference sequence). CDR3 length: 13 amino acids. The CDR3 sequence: CASSALATTEAFF. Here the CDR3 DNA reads TGTGCCAGCAGCGCCTTGGCAACAACTGAAGCTTTCTTT.

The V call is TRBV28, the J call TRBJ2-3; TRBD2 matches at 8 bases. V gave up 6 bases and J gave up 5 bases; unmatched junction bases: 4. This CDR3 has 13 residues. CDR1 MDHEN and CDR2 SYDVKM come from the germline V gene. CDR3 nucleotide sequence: TGTGCCAGCAGACCTCTAGCGGGAGATACGCAGTATTTT. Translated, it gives CASRPLAGDTQYF.

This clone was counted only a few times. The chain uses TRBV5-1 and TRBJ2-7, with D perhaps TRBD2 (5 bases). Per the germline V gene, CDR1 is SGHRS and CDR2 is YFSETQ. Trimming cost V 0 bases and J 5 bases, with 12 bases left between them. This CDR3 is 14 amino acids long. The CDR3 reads CASSLGGLGDEQYF. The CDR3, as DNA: TGCGCCAGCAGCTTGGGAGGGCTTGGGGACGAGCAGTACTTC.

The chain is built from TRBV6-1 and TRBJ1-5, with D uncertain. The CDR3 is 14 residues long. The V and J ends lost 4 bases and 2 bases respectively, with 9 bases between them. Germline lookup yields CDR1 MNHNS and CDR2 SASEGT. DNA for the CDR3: TGTGCCAGCAGTGCCGACGGAGGCAATCAGCCCCAGCATTTT. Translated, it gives CASSADGGNQPQHF.

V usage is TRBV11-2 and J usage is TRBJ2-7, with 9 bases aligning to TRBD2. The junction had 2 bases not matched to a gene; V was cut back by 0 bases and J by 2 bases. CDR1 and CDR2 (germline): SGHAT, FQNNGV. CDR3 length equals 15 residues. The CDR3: CASSLEIAGAYEQYF. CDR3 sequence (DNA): TGTGCCAGCAGCTTAGAAATAGCGGGAGCCTACGAGCAGTACTTC.

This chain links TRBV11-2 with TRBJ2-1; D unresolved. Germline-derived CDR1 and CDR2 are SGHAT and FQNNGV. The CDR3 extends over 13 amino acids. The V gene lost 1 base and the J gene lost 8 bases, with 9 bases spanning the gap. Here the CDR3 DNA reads TGTGCCAGCAGCTTAGGCAGGCAGGATGAGCAGTTCTTC. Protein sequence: CASSLGRQDEQFF.

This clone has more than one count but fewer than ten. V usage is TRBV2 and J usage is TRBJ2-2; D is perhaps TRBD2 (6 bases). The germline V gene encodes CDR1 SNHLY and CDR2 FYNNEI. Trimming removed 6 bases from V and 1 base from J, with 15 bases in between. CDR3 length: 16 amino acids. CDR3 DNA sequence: TGTGCCAGCAGGGGGGACTGGAACCTGAACACCGGGGAGCTGTTTTTT. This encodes CASRGDWNLNTGELFF.

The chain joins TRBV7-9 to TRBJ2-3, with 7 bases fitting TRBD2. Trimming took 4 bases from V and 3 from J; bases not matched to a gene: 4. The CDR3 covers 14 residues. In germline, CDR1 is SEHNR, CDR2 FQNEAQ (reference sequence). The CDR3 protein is CASSWEGRTDTQYF. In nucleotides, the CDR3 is TGTGCCAGCAGCTGGGAGGGCCGGACAGATACGCAGTATTTT. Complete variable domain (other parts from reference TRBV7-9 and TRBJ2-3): DTGVSQNPRHKITKRGQNVTFRCDPISEHNRLYWYRQTLGQGPEFLTYFQNEAQLEKSRLLSDRFSAERPKGSFSTLEIQRTEQGDSAMYLCASSWEGRTDTQYFGPGTRLTVL.

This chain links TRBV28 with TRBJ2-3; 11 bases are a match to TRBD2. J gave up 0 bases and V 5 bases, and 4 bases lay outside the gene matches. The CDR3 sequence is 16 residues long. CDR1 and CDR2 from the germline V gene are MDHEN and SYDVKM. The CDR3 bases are TGTGCCAGCAGTCGGACTAGCGGGCCTAGCACAGATACGCAGTATTTT. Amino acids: CASSRTSGPSTDTQYF.

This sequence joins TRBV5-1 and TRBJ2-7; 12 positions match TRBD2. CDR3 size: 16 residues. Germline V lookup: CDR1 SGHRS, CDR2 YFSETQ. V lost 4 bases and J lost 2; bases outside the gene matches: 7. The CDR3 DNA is TGCGCCAGCAGCCCGACTAGCGGGAGCAGAGCCTACGAGCAGTACTTC. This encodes CASSPTSGSRAYEQYF.

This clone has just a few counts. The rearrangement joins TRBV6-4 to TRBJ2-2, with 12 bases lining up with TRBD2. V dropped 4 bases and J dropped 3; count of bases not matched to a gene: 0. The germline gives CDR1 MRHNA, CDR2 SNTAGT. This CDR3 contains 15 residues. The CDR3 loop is CASSGLAGDTGELFF. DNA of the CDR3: TGTGCCAGCAGTGGACTAGCGGGAGACACCGGGGAGCTGTTTTTT.

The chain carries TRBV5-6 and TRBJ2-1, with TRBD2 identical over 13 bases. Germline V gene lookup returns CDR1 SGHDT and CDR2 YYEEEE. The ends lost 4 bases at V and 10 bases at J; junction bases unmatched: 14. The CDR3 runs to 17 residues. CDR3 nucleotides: TGTGCCAGCAGCCCAGAGAGACTAGCGGGAGGTATAGGGGAGCAGTTCTTC. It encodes CASSPERLAGGIGEQFF. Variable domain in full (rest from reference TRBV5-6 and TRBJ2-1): DAGVTQSPTHLIKTRGQQVTLRCSPKSGHDTVSWYQQALGQGPQFIFQYYEEEERQRGNFPDRFSGHQFPNYSSELNVNALLLGDSALYLCASSPERLAGGIGEQFFGPGTRLTVL.

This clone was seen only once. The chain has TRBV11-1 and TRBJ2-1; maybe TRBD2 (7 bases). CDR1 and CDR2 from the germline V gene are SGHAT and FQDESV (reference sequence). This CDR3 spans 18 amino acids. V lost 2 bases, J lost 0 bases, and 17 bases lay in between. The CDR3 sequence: CASSLRGGGFSSYNEQFF. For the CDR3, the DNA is TGTGCCAGCAGCTTAAGGGGGGGCGGTTTCAGCTCCTACAATGAGCAGTTCTTC.

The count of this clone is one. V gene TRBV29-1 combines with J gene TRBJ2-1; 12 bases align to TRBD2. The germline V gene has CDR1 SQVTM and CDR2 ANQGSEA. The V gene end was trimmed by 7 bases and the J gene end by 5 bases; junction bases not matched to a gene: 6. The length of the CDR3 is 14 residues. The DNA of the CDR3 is TGCAGCGGCAGACTAGCGGGAGACCACAATGAGCAGTTCTTC. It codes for CSGRLAGDHNEQFF.

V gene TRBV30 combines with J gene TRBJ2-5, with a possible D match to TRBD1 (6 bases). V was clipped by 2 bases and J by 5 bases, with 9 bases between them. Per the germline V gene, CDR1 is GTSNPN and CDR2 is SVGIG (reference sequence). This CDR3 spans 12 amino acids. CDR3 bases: TGTGCCTGGAGTTCGAGGGGGGAGACCCAGTACTTC. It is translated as CAWSSRGETQYF.

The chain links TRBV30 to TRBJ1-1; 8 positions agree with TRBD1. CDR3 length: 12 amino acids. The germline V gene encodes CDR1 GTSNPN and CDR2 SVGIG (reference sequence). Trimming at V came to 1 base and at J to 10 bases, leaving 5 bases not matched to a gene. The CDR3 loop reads CAWSAQGAVAFF. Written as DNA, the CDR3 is TGTGCCTGGAGTGCTCAGGGGGCAGTAGCTTTCTTT.

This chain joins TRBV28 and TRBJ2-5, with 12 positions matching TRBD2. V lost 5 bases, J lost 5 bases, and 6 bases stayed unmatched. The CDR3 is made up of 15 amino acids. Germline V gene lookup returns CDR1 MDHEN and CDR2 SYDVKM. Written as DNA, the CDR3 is TGTGCCAGCAGTCAAGGGACTAGCGGGTCTGAGACCCAGTACTTC. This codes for CASSQGTSGSETQYF.

CDR3 loop: CASSEARGPVGEKLFF. The CDR3 DNA is TGTGCCAGCAGTGAAGCTAGGGGGCCCGTAGGGGAAAAACTGTTTTTT. The chain recombines TRBV2 with TRBJ1-4; 7 bases align to TRBD1. J was trimmed by 8 bases and V by 0 bases; bases with no gene match: 9. Germline CDR1 is SNHLY and CDR2 is FYNNEI. This CDR3 comprises 16 residues.

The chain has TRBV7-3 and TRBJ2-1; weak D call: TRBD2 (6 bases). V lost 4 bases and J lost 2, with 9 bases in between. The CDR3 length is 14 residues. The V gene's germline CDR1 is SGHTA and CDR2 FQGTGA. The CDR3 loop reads CASSSGGPYNEQFF. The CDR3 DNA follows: TGTGCCAGCAGCTCCGGAGGGCCCTACAATGAGCAGTTCTTC.

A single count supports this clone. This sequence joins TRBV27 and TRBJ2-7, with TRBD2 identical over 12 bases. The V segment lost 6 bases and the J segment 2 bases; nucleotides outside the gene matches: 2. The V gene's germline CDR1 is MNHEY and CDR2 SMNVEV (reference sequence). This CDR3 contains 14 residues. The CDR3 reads CASRTSGRPYEQYF. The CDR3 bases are TGTGCCAGCAGGACTAGCGGGAGACCCTACGAGCAGTACTTC.

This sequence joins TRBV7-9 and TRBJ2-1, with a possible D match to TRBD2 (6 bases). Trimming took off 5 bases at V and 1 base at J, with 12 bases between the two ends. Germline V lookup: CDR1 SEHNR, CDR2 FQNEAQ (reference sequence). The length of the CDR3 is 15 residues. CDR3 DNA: TGTGCCAGCAGCCAGGGACTGCTATCCTACAATGAGCAGTTCTTC. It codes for CASSQGLLSYNEQFF.

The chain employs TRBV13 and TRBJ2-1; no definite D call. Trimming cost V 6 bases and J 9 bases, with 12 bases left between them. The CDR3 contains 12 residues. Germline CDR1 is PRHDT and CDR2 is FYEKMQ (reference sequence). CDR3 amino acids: CASRSNRPEQFF. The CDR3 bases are TGTGCCAGCAGGAGTAATCGCCCTGAGCAGTTCTTC.